Only a few counts were recorded for the clone carrying this TCR beta chain. Between the trimmed V and J ends, which lost 0 bases and 4 bases, there was a span of 17 bases. The length of the CDR3 is 17 residues. CDR1 MNHEY and CDR2 SVGEGT come from the germline V gene. TCRdb keeps only in-frame clones here, not all; method: immunoSEQ multiplex PCR. This repertoire holds roughly 34,000 clones, and none appear only once. The sample belongs to a study of T cells after posttransplantation cyclophosphamide. The sample taken for sequencing was PBMCs. The source is a woman aged 25 to 45 in good health and a related stem cell transplant donor. The chain has TRBV6-2 or TRBV6-3 and TRBJ2-3; unclear D gene. As DNA, the CDR3 is TGTGCCAGCAGTTACTCCCGAGGCAGGTCGCCCGCAGATACGCAGTATTTT. This sequence encodes CASSYSRGRSPADTQYF.